One and the same sample provided the 10 T cell receptor beta chains below, sequenced in a study of CD8 T cells in ankylosing spondylitis. Study conclusions and caveats: Among TCR beta sequences, a motif of eight highly homologous variants appeared characteristic of ankylosing spondylitis blood.

A single record per CDR3 protein comes from TCRdb applying MiXCR to the 5' RACE reads. The top ten clones hold around 19% of a sample with under 850,000 distinct CDR3 sequences, 15% to 20% of them seen once. Their cognate antigens are unknown. Sequencing was done on a sample of blood, either unsorted or a sorted T cell fraction (not recorded which). The receptors were gathered from a male donor with ankylosing spondylitis.

This rearrangement joins TRBV20-1 to TRBJ1-1; 8 positions match TRBD1. Germline values: CDR1 DFQATT, CDR2 SNEGSKA (reference sequence). V was pared by 1 base and J by 4 bases, with 8 bases of the junction left unmatched. The CDR3 totals 15 residues. DNA of the CDR3: TGCAGTGCTAGAGGCATGACAGGGGTGGGCACTGAAGCTTTCTTT. It is translated as CSARGMTGVGTEAFF.

This clonotype was seen a handful of times. The rearrangement joins TRBV7-8 to TRBJ2-1; D might be TRBD2 (6 bases). The germline gives CDR1 SGHVS, CDR2 FQNEAQ. Trimming left V 1 base short and J 0 bases short, with 16 bases between. This CDR3 has 18 residues. The CDR3 loop is CASSLGTEGSRSYNEQFF. CDR3 DNA sequence: TGTGCCAGCAGCTTAGGAACGGAGGGTAGTCGCTCCTACAATGAGCAGTTCTTC.

V usage is TRBV7-8 and J usage is TRBJ2-5; 11 nucleotides line up with TRBD2. The CDR3 consists of 17 residues. Germline values: CDR1 SGHVS, CDR2 FQNEAQ. V gave up 2 bases and J gave up 1 base; unmatched junction bases: 6. The CDR3 sequence: CASSLYGLAGIQETQYF. The CDR3 DNA is TGTGCCAGCAGCTTATATGGACTAGCGGGCATCCAAGAGACCCAGTACTTC.

The CDR3 nucleotides read TGTGCCAGCAGTGACAGGGCGTCTGGCTACACCTTC. It encodes CASSDRASGYTF. This sequence joins TRBV12-3 or TRBV12-4 and TRBJ1-2, with TRBD1 identical over 7 bases. V gave up 5 bases and J gave up 7 bases; unmatched junction bases: 4. The CDR3 runs 12 residues.

A single count supports this clonotype. This rearrangement joins TRBV6-5 to TRBJ1-1; tentatively, D is TRBD1 (6 bases). V was pared by 7 bases and J by 10 bases, with 13 bases between. The CDR3 is made up of 11 amino acids. Germline V gene data show CDR1 as MNHEY and CDR2 as SVGAGI. The CDR3: CASIHREVAFF. The CDR3 nucleotides are TGTGCCAGCATCCACAGGGAGGTAGCTTTCTTT.

This rearrangement joins TRBV27 to TRBJ2-1; TRBD2 matches 9 bases. The CDR3 spans 16 residues. In germline, CDR1 is MNHEY, CDR2 SMNVEV (reference sequence). V was pared by 8 bases and J by 0 bases, with 8 bases of the junction left unmatched. CDR3 in amino acids: CASDAGGPRSYNEQFF. DNA for the CDR3: TGTGCCAGCGATGCGGGAGGGCCCCGCTCCTACAATGAGCAGTTCTTC.

The genes are TRBV5-5 and TRBJ2-1; 8 nucleotides align to TRBD1. CDR1 is SGHKS and CDR2 is YYEKEE in the germline V gene (reference sequence). This CDR3 has 16 amino acids. Germline trimming cut 0 bases from V and 4 bases from J; bases unmatched to any gene: 6. The CDR3 loop is CASSLEARTGYNEQFF. The CDR3, as DNA: TGTGCCAGCAGCTTGGAAGCTCGGACAGGGTACAATGAGCAGTTCTTC.

This clonotype was seen more than once but under ten times. The CDR3 is CASKRASSTEAFF. The CDR3 bases are TGTGCCTCGAAGAGAGCGTCGAGCACTGAAGCTTTCTTT. This rearrangement joins TRBV11-2 to TRBJ1-1; D is unclear. CDR3 length: 13 residues. Trimming cost V 11 bases and J 4 bases, with 17 bases left between them. Germline assignment: CDR1 SGHAT and CDR2 FQNNGV.

The chain couples TRBV28 to TRBJ2-3; TRBD2 aligns across 12 bases. CDR1 is MDHEN and CDR2 is SYDVKM in the germline V gene. Trimming took 7 bases from V and 5 from J; bases not matched to a gene: 7. The CDR3 has 15 amino acids. The DNA of the CDR3 is TGTGCCAGCACCATCCTAGCGGGAGGGGGAGATACGCAGTATTTT. Translating gives CASTILAGGGDTQYF.

V usage is TRBV7-2 and J usage is TRBJ2-7; 9 nucleotides line up with TRBD2. With 1 base clipped from V and 3 bases from J, the junction kept 7 bases outside the gene matches. The CDR3 has 16 amino acids. Germline CDR1 and CDR2: SGHTA and FQGNSA. The CDR3 sequence is CASSLGASGKVYEQYF. The CDR3 nucleotides read TGTGCCAGCAGCTTAGGGGCTAGCGGGAAGGTCTACGAGCAGTACTTC.